This T cell receptor (beta chain) was identified during a study of chemoradiotherapy in HPV16-positive cancers. About the study: Functional T-cell assays on two HPV16-positive patients' cells defined candidate HPV-specific clones and common TCR motifs.

A note on this clone: The target antigen is unknown.

Data came from immunoSEQ multiplex PCR; TCRdb stores just in-frame clones and leaves some out. The sample includes about 15,000 clones, 85% to 90% seen only once; the top ten take around 3.4%. Repertoires were sampled repeatedly during chemoradiotherapy. Germline CDR1 SQVTM, CDR2 ANQGSEA. The V end was cut by 5 bases, the J end by 14 bases, with 19 bases between. This CDR3 region has 12 residues. Overall study findings and caveats: Only a couple of HPV16-positive patients supplied the functional HPV-specificity definition.

The sample here was blood, taken from a patient who underwent chemoradiotherapy. This sequence originates from a human donor with HPV-associated anogenital cancer. V and J are TRBV29-1 and TRBJ2-4; D remains unclear. Here the CDR3 reads CSVPSARGKEYF. CDR3 nucleotides: TGCAGCGTTCCCAGCGCCCGTGGCAAAGAGTACTTC.